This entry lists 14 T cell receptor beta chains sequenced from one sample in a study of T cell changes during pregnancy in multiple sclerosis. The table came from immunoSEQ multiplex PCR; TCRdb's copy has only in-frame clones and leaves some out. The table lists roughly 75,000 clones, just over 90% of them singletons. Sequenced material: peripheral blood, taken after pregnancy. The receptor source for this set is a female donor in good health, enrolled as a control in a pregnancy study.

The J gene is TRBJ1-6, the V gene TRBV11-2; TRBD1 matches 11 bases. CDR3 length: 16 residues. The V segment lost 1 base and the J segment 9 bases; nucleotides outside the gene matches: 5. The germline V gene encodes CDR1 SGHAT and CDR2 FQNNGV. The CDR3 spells CASSLGVGQGASPLHF. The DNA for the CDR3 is TGTGCCAGCAGCTTAGGGGTTGGACAGGGGGCTTCACCCCTCCACTTT.

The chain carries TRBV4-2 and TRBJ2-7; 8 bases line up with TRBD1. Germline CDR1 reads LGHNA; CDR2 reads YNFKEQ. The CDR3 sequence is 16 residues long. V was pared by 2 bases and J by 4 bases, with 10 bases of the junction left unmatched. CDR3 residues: CASSQTPTGGSYEQYF. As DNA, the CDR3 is TGTGCCAGCAGCCAAACACCCACAGGGGGATCTTACGAGCAGTACTTC.

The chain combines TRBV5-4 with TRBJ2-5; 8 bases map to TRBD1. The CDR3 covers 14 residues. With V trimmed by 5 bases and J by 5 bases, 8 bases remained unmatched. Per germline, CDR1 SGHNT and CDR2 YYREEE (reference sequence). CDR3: CASSQQGVTETQYF. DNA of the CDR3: TGTGCCAGCAGTCAACAGGGGGTAACGGAGACCCAGTACTTC.

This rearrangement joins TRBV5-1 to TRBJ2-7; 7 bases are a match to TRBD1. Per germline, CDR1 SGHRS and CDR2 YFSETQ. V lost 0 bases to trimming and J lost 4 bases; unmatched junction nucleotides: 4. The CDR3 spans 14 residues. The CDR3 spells CASSLGSGGYEQYF. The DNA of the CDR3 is TGCGCCAGCAGCTTGGGTTCAGGGGGTTACGAGCAGTACTTC.

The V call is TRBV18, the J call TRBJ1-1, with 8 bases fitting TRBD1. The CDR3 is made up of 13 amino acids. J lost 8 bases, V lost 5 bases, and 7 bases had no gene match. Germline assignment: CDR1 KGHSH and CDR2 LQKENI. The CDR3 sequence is CASSGTGTGEAFF. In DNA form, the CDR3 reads TGTGCCAGCTCAGGGACCGGGACAGGCGAAGCTTTCTTT.

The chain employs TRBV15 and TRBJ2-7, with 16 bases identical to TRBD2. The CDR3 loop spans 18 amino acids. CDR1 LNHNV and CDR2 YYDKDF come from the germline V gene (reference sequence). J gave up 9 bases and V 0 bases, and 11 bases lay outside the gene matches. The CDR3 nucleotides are TGTGCCACCAGCAGAGATAAGGGGACTAGCGGGAGGGCCTATGGGCAGTACTTC. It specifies CATSRDKGTSGRAYGQYF. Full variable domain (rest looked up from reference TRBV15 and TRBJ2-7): DAMVIQNPRYQVTQFGKPVTLSCSQTLNHNVMYWYQQKSSQAPKLLFHYYDKDFNNEADTPDNFQSRRPNTSFCFLDIRSPGLGDTAMYLCATSRDKGTSGRAYGQYFGPGTRLTVT.

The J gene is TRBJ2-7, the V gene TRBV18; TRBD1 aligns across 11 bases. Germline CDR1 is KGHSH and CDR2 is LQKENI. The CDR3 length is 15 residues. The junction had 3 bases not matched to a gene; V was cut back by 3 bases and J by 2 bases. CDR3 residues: CASSPTGQGAYEQYF. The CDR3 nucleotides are TGTGCCAGCTCACCTACGGGACAGGGGGCCTACGAGCAGTACTTC. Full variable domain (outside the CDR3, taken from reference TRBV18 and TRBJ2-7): NAGVMQNPRHLVRRRGQEARLRCSPMKGHSHVYWYRQLPEEGLKFMVYLQKENIIDESGMPKERFSAEFPKEGPSILRIQQVVRGDSAAYFCASSPTGQGAYEQYFGPGTRLTVT.

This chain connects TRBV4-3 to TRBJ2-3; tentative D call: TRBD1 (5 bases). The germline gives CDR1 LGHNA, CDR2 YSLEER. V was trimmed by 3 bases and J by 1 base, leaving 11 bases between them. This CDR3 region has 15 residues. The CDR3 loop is CASSQVQGGTDTQYF. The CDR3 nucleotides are TGCGCCAGCAGCCAGGTCCAGGGTGGCACAGATACGCAGTATTTT.

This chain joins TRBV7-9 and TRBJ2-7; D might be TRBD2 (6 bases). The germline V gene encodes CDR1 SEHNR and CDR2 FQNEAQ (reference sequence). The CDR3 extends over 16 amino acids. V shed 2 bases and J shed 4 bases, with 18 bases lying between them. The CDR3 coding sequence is TGTGCCAGCAGCTTATTACGTAGCGGACCTGTTTACGAGCAGTACTTC. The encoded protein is CASSLLRSGPVYEQYF.

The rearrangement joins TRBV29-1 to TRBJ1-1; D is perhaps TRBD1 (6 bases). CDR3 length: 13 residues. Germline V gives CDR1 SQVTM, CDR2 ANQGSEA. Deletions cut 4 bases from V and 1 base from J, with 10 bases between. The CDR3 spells CSVVGTQNTEAFF. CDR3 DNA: TGCAGCGTTGTCGGGACACAGAACACTGAAGCTTTCTTT.

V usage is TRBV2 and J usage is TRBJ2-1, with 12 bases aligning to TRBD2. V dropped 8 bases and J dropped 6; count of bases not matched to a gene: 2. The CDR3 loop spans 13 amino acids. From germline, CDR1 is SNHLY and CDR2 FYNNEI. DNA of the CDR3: TGTGCCAGCGAGACTAGCGGGAGCAATGAGCAGTTCTTC. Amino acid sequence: CASETSGSNEQFF.

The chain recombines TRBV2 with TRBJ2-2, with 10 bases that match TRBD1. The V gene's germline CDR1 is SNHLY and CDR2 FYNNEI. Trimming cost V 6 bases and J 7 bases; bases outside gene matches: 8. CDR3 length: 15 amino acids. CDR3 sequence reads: CASSATGGKNGELFF. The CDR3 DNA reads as TGTGCCAGCAGCGCGACAGGGGGCAAGAACGGGGAGCTGTTTTTT.

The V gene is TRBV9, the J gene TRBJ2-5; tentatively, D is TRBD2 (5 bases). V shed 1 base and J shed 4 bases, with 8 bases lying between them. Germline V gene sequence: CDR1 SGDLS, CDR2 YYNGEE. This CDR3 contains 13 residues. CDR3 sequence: CASSVIGGETQYF. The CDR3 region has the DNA TGTGCCAGCAGCGTAATCGGAGGAGAGACCCAGTACTTC.

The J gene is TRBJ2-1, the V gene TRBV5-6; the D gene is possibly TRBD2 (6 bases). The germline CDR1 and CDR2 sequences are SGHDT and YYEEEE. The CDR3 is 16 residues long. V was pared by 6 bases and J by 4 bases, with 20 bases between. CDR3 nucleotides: TGTGCCAGCACCATCCGAGACCTGGGGACTTACAATGAGCAGTTCTTC. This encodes CASTIRDLGTYNEQFF.